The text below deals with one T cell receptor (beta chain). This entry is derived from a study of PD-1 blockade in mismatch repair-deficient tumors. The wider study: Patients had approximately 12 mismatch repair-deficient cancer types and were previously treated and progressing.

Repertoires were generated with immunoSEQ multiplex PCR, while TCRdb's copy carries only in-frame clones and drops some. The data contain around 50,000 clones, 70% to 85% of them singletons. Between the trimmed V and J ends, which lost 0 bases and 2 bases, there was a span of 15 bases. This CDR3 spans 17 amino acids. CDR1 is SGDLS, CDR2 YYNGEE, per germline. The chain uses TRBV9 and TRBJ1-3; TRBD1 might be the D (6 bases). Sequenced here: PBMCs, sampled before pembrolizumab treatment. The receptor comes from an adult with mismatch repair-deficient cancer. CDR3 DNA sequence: TGTGCCAGCAGCGTAGGGGTTAATGGGGGGCCTGGAAACACCATATATTTT. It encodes CASSVGVNGGPGNTIYF.